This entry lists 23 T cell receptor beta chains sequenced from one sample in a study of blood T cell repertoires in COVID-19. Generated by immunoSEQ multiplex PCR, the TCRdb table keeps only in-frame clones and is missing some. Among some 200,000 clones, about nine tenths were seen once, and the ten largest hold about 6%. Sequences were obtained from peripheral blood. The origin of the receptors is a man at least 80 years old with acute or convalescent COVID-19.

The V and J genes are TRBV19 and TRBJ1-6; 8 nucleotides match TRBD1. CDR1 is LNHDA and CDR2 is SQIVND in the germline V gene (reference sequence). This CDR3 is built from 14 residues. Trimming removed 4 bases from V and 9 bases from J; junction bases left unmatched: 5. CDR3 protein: CASSTDRGGSPLHF. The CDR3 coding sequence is TGTGCCAGTAGTACCGACAGGGGAGGTTCACCCCTCCACTTT.

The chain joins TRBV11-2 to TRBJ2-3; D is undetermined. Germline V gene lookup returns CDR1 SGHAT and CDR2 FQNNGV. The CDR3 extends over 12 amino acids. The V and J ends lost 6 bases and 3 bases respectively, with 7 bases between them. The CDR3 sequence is CASRPGTDTQYF. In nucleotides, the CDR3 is TGTGCCAGCAGACCCGGGACAGATACGCAGTATTTT.

In DNA form, the CDR3 reads TGCAGCGCCCTTGGGGGACAGGGGAATGAGCAGTTCTTC. Protein sequence: CSALGGQGNEQFF. This chain links TRBV29-1 with TRBJ2-1, with 10 bases lining up with TRBD1. V lost 7 bases and J lost 7; bases outside the gene matches: 7. CDR3 length: 13 amino acids. Germline CDR1 SQVTM, CDR2 ANQGSEA.

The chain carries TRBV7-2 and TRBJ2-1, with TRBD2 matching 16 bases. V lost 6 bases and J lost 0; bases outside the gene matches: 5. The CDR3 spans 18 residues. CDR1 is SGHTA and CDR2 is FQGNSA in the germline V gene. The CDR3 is CASRLGLAGGSSYNEQFF. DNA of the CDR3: TGTGCCAGCAGGCTGGGACTAGCGGGAGGGAGCTCCTACAATGAGCAGTTCTTC.

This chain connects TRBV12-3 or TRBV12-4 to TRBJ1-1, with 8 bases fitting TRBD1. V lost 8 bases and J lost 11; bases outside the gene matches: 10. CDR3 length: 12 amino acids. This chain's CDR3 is CASRSRGRRAFF. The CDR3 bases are TGTGCCAGCCGCTCCAGGGGGCGACGGGCTTTCTTT.

The CDR3 DNA reads as TGTGCCAGCAGCTTAGACAGGTCGAACACCGGGGAGCTGTTTTTT. Encoded protein: CASSLDRSNTGELFF. The genes are TRBV11-3 and TRBJ2-2; D gene uncertain. Trimming cost V 0 bases and J 0 bases, with 5 bases left between them. The CDR3 contains 15 residues. Germline CDR1 and CDR2: SGHNT and YENEEA.

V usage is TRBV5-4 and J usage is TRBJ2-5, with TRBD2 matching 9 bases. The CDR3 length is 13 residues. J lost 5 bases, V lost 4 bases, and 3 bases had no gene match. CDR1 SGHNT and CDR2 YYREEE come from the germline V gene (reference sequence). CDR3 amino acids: CASSPGLAETQYF. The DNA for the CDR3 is TGTGCCAGCAGCCCGGGACTAGCTGAGACCCAGTACTTC.

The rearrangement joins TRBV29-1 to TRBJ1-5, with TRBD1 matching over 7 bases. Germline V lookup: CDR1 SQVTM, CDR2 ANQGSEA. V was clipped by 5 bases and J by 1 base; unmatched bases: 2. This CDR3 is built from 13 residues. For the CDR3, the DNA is TGCAGCGTTCAGGACAGGAGCAATCAGCCCCAGCATTTT. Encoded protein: CSVQDRSNQPQHF.

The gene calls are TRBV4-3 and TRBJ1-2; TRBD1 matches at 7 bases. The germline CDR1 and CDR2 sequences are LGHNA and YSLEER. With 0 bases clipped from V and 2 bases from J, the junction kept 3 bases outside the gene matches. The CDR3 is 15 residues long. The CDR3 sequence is CASSQETGKNYGYTF. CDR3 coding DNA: TGCGCCAGCAGCCAAGAGACAGGGAAGAACTATGGCTACACCTTC.

CDR3 coding DNA: TGTGCCTGGGGGTTGAGGCCAGGGGCCACAGATACGCAGTATTTT. Translation gives CAWGLRPGATDTQYF. J is TRBJ2-3 and V is TRBV30; weak D call: TRBD1 (6 bases). Germline V lookup: CDR1 GTSNPN, CDR2 SVGIG (reference sequence). Trimming removed 5 bases from V and 2 bases from J, with 17 bases in between. This CDR3 is 15 amino acids long.

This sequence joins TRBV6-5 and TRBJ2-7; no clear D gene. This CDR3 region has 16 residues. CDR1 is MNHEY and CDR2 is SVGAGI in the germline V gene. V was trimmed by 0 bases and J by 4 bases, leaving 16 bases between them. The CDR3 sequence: CASSYSSTVPAYEQYF. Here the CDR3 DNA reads TGTGCCAGCAGTTACTCGAGCACGGTCCCCGCTTACGAGCAGTACTTC.

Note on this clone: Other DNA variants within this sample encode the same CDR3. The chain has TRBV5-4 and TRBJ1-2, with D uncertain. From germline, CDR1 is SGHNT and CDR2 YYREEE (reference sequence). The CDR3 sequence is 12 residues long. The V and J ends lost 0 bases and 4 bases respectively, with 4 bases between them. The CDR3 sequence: CASSLDSYGYTF. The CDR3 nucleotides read TGTGCCAGCAGCTTGGATAGCTATGGCTACACCTTC. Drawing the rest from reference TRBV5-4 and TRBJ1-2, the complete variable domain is ETGVTQSPTHLIKTRGQQVTLRCSSQSGHNTVSWYQQALGQGPQFIFQYYREEENGRGNFPPRFSGLQFPNYSSELNVNALELDDSALYLCASSLDSYGYTFGSGTRLTVV.

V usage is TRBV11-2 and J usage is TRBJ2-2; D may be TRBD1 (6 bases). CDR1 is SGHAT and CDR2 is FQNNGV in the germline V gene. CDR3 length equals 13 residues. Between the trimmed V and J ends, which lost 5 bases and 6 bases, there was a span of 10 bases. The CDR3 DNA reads TGTGCCAGCAGCGCTCACAGGGCCGGGGAGCTGTTTTTT. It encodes CASSAHRAGELFF.

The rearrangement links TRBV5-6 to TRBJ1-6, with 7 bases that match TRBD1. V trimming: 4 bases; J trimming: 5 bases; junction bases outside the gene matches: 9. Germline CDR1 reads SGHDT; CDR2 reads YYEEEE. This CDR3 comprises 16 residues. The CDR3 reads CASSQRQGSDNSPLHF. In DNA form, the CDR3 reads TGTGCCAGCAGCCAACGACAGGGATCGGATAATTCACCCCTCCACTTT. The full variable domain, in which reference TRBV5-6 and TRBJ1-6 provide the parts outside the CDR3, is DAGVTQSPTHLIKTRGQQVTLRCSPKSGHDTVSWYQQALGQGPQFIFQYYEEEERQRGNFPDRFSGHQFPNYSSELNVNALLLGDSALYLCASSQRQGSDNSPLHFGNGTRLTVT.

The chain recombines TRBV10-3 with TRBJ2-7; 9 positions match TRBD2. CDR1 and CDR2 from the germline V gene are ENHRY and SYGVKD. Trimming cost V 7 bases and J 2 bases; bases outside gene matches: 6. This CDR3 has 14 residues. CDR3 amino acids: CAITSSGDPYEQYF. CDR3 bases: TGTGCCATCACTTCTAGCGGGGACCCCTACGAGCAGTACTTC.

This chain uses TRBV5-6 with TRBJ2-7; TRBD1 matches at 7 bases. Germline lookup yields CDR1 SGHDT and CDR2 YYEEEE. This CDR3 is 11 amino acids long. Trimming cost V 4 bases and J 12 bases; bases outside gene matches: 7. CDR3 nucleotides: TGTGCCAGCAGCGGACCGGGACAGTGGTACGTC. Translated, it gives CASSGPGQWYV.

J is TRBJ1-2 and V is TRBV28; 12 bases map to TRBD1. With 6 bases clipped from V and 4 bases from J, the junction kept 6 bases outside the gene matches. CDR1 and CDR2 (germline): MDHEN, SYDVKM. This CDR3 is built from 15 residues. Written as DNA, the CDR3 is TGTGCCAGCAGACAACCGGGACAGGGGGCCTATGGCTACACCTTC. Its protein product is CASRQPGQGAYGYTF.

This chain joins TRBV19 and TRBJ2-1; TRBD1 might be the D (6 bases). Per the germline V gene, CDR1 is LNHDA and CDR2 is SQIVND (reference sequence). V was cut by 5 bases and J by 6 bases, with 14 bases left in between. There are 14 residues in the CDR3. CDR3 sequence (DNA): TGTGCCAGTAGTTCGTGGACAGTAGGCAATGAGCAGTTCTTC. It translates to CASSSWTVGNEQFF.

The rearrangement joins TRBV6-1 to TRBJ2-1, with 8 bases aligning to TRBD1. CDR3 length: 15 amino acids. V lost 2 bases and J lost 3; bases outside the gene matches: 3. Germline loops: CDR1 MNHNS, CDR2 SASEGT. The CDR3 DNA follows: TGTGCCAGCAGTGAACAGGGGGCCGGCTACAATGAGCAGTTCTTC. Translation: CASSEQGAGYNEQFF.

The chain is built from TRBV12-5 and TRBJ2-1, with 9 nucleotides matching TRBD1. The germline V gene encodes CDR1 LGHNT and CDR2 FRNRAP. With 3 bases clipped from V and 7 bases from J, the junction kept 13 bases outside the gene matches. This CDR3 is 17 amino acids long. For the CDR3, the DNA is TGTGCTAGTGGTTTTGTTCGGTCGGGACAGGGATATAATGAGCAGTTCTTC. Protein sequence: CASGFVRSGQGYNEQFF.

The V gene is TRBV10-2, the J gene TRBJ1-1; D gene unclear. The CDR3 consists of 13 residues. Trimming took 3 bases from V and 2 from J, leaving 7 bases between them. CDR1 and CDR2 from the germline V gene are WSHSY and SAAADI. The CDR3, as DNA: TGCGCCAGCAGTGACCCAGGAAACACTGAAGCTTTCTTT. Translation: CASSDPGNTEAFF.

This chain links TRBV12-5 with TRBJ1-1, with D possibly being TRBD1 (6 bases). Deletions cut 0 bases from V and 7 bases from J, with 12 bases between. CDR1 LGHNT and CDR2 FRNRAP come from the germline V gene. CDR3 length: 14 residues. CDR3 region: CASGLVGGRGEAFF. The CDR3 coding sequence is TGTGCTAGTGGTTTGGTAGGGGGGAGGGGTGAAGCTTTCTTT.

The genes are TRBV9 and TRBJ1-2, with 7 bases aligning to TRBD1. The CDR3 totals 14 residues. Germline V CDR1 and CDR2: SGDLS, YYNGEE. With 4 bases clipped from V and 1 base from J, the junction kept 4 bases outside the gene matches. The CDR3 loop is CASSPQGVNYGYTF. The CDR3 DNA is TGTGCCAGCAGCCCCCAGGGGGTTAACTATGGCTACACCTTC.